The source of this T cell receptor beta chain is a study of T cell changes during pregnancy in multiple sclerosis. V shed 0 bases and J 1 base; nucleotides not matched to a gene: 2. The germline CDR1 and CDR2 sequences are MNHNY and SVGAGI (reference sequence). The CDR3 sequence is 15 residues long. Repertoires were generated with immunoSEQ multiplex PCR, while TCRdb's copy carries only in-frame clones and drops some. Here the sample spans tens of thousands of clones, almost 95% being singletons. The clonotype comes from a female donor with multiple sclerosis, enrolled in a pregnancy study. The chain links TRBV6-6 to TRBJ1-1; 7 bases fit TRBD1. The input for sequencing was CD4+ T cells from peripheral blood mononuclear cells, taken before pregnancy. For the CDR3, the DNA is TGTGCCAGCAGTTACTCAGGGGGCCCGAACACTGAAGCTTTCTTT. Translated, it gives CASSYSGGPNTEAFF.